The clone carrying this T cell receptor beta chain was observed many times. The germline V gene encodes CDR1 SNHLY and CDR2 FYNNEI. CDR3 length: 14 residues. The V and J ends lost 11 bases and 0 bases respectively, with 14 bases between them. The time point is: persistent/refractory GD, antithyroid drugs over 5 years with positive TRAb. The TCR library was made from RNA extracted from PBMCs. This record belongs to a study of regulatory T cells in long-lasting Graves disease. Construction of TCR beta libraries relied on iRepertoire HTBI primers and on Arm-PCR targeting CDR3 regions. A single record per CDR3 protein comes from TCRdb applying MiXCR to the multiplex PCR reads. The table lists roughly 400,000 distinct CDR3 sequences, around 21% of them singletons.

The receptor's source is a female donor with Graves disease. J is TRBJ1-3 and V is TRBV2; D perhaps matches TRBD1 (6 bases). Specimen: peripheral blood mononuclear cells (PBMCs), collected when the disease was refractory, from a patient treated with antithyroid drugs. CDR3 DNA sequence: TGTGCCGGATCGACAGGAAGCTCTGGAAACACCATATATTTT. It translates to CAGSTGSSGNTIYF.